One sample yielded the 30 T cell receptor beta chains listed below, sequenced in a study of blood T cell dynamics during melanoma immunotherapy. Time point indicated: pre-treatment baseline. The table came from immunoSEQ multiplex PCR; TCRdb's copy has only in-frame clones and leaves some out. The sample has some 9,900 clones, around 86% seen once; the top ten hold about 10%. The sample in question was blood, obtained from a patient treated with checkpoint blockade. These receptors were obtained from a human donor with melanoma.

The chain recombines TRBV19 with TRBJ2-6; D is unresolved. V lost 2 bases and J lost 0, with 11 bases in between. CDR3 length: 17 residues. Germline CDR1 LNHDA, CDR2 SQIVND (reference sequence). CDR3: CASSINRRRSGANVLTF. The CDR3 DNA follows: TGTGCCAGTAGTATAAACAGACGTCGCTCTGGGGCCAACGTCCTGACTTTC.

CDR3 amino acids: CASSGDRGETQYF. CDR3 DNA: TGCGCCAGCAGTGGGGACAGGGGAGAGACCCAGTACTTC. The J gene is TRBJ2-5, the V gene TRBV10-1, with 10 bases aligning to TRBD1. This CDR3 has 13 amino acids. J gave up 4 bases and V 4 bases, and 0 bases lay outside the gene matches. In germline, CDR1 is WNHNN, CDR2 SYGVQD (reference sequence).

The chain combines TRBV2 with TRBJ1-2; TRBD1 matches 10 bases. CDR3 length: 17 amino acids. Unmatched junction bases numbered 13, after V lost 5 bases and J lost 4 bases. The germline gives CDR1 SNHLY, CDR2 FYNNEI. The CDR3 DNA reads as TGTGCCAGCAGTAGAGGGGGACAGGGGCGCAATGGCTATGGCTACACCTTC. Translated, it gives CASSRGGQGRNGYGYTF.

The chain combines TRBV5-1 with TRBJ1-1, with D possibly matching TRBD1 (6 bases). This CDR3 is built from 15 residues. V lost 1 base and J 6 bases, leaving 16 bases between the germline ends. Germline V gene lookup returns CDR1 SGHRS and CDR2 YFSETQ. DNA for the CDR3: TGCGCCAGCAGCTTGTCAGGGGCCCAAGGGTCTGAAGCTTTCTTT. It encodes CASSLSGAQGSEAFF. The full variable domain, completed using reference TRBV5-1 and TRBJ1-1, is KAGVTQTPRYLIKTRGQQVTLSCSPISGHRSVSWYQQTPGQGLQFLFEYFSETQRNKGNFPGRFSGRQFSNSRSEMNVSTLELGDSALYLCASSLSGAQGSEAFFGQGTRLTVV.

The chain uses TRBV6-4 and TRBJ1-6; D is possibly TRBD1 (5 bases). Trimming cost V 2 bases and J 16 bases, with 12 bases left between them. CDR1 MRHNA and CDR2 SNTAGT come from the germline V gene. The CDR3 is 12 amino acids. The CDR3 bases are TGTGCCAGCAGTGACCCCCGGGGGATACTCCACTTT. This sequence encodes CASSDPRGILHF.

The gene calls are TRBV9 and TRBJ1-5, with D hard to call. Germline CDR1 SGDLS, CDR2 YYNGEE. The CDR3 contains 14 residues. Trimming left V 2 bases short and J 5 bases short, with 11 bases between. CDR3 DNA: TGTGCCAGCAGCGTCTCCCAGTTCGATCAGCCCCAGCATTTT. The encoded protein is CASSVSQFDQPQHF.

The CDR3 loop is CASSPYMNTEAFF. The CDR3 DNA reads TGTGCCAGCTCACCGTATATGAACACTGAAGCTTTCTTT. The chain recombines TRBV18 with TRBJ1-1; no firm D call. Deletions cut 3 bases from V and 0 bases from J, with 5 bases between. The CDR3 sequence is 13 residues long. Germline assignment: CDR1 KGHSH and CDR2 LQKENI.

The rearrangement links TRBV25-1 to TRBJ2-2, with D unclear. The V gene's germline CDR1 is MGHDK and CDR2 SYGVNS. Trimming left V 2 bases short and J 9 bases short, with 13 bases between. The CDR3 is made up of 14 amino acids. The CDR3 DNA sequence: TGTGCCAGCAGTGAAAGGCTCAACGTCCGGGAGCTGTTTTTT. This sequence encodes CASSERLNVRELFF.

This chain joins TRBV19 and TRBJ2-2; D is undetermined. Germline loops: CDR1 LNHDA, CDR2 SQIVND (reference sequence). This CDR3 has 14 residues. The germline V and J ends were trimmed by 6 bases and 5 bases, with 13 bases remaining between them. CDR3 loop: CASSDSRRTGELFF. The DNA for the CDR3 is TGTGCCAGTAGCGATTCTCGGCGGACCGGGGAGCTGTTTTTT.

The rearrangement links TRBV29-1 to TRBJ1-2; D uncertain. Germline V gene data show CDR1 as SQVTM and CDR2 as ANQGSEA. Trimming cost V 4 bases and J 3 bases, with 6 bases left between them. This CDR3 contains 11 residues. CDR3: CSVGGYYGYTF. The CDR3 DNA sequence: TGCAGCGTTGGAGGGTACTATGGCTACACCTTC.

The V call is TRBV19, the J call TRBJ2-3; 11 bases are a match to TRBD2. V shed 5 bases and J 5 bases; nucleotides not matched to a gene: 9. Germline V lookup: CDR1 LNHDA, CDR2 SQIVND (reference sequence). The CDR3 is 16 amino acids. CDR3 sequence (DNA): TGTGCCAGTAGTGTTCGACTAGCGGGGTTCAGAGATACGCAGTATTTT. Protein product: CASSVRLAGFRDTQYF.

The gene calls are TRBV7-9 and TRBJ2-7; D is ambiguous. CDR1 is SEHNR and CDR2 is FQNEAQ in the germline V gene (reference sequence). The CDR3 is 12 amino acids. V dropped 1 base and J dropped 1 base, with 2 bases sitting between them. The CDR3 DNA follows: TGTGCCAGCAGCTTAGTATCCTACGAGCAGTACTTC. The encoded protein is CASSLVSYEQYF.

The gene calls are TRBV11-2 and TRBJ2-1; 8 positions match TRBD2. Germline loops: CDR1 SGHAT, CDR2 FQNNGV. CDR3 length: 15 residues. After removal of 2 bases from V and 5 bases from J, the junction contained 5 bases not matched to a gene. The CDR3 nucleotides are TGTGCCAGCAGCTTATTAGCGGGGTTAGACAATGAGCAGTTCTTC. Residues: CASSLLAGLDNEQFF. The full variable domain, completed using reference TRBV11-2 and TRBJ2-1, is EAGVAQSPRYKIIEKRQSVAFWCNPISGHATLYWYQQILGQGPKLLIQFQNNGVVDDSQLPKDRFSAERLKGVDSTLKIQPAKLEDSAVYLCASSLLAGLDNEQFFGPGTRLTVL.

The chain combines TRBV15 with TRBJ1-2; TRBD1 matches 7 bases. The CDR3 has 16 amino acids. The germline V gene has CDR1 LNHNV and CDR2 YYDKDF (reference sequence). J gave up 3 bases and V 3 bases, and 10 bases lay outside the gene matches. CDR3 residues: CATSRELGTVDYGYTF. The CDR3 region has the DNA TGTGCCACCAGCAGGGAACTCGGGACAGTTGACTATGGCTACACCTTC.

This chain joins TRBV4-2 and TRBJ1-2; D is unresolved. CDR1 is LGHNA, CDR2 YNFKEQ, per germline. This CDR3 comprises 15 residues. The ends were cut back, 5 bases at V and 0 bases at J, with 13 bases in the middle. CDR3 region: CASSLELGANYGYTF. The CDR3, as DNA: TGTGCCAGCAGCTTGGAGTTGGGCGCTAACTATGGCTACACCTTC.

This clone was counted a single time. The chain combines TRBV9 with TRBJ1-1; possible D gene TRBD1, 5 bases. The CDR3 is made up of 14 amino acids. From germline, CDR1 is SGDLS and CDR2 YYNGEE. V shed 0 bases and J shed 1 base, with 7 bases lying between them. The CDR3: CASSVGQSNTEAFF. CDR3 nucleotide sequence: TGTGCCAGCAGCGTAGGACAGTCGAACACTGAAGCTTTCTTT.

The chain uses TRBV2 and TRBJ2-1; 8 bases fit TRBD1. CDR3 length: 13 amino acids. V lost 6 bases, J lost 8 bases, and 6 bases stayed unmatched. The V gene's germline CDR1 is SNHLY and CDR2 FYNNEI. Here the CDR3 DNA reads TGTGCCAGCAGGACAGGGGAAATAGATGAGCAGTTCTTC. This sequence encodes CASRTGEIDEQFF.

This chain joins TRBV9 and TRBJ1-3; 10 bases map to TRBD1. The germline V gene has CDR1 SGDLS and CDR2 YYNGEE. Trimming took 2 bases from V and 1 from J; bases not matched to a gene: 0. CDR3 length equals 15 residues. The CDR3 loop is CASSVGQGSGNTIYF. CDR3 in DNA: TGTGCCAGCAGCGTGGGACAGGGGTCTGGAAACACCATATATTTT.

Here the CDR3 reads CASSQDRLSPPMGSYEQYF. The DNA of the CDR3 is TGTGCCAGCAGCCAAGATCGATTGTCACCCCCGATGGGCTCCTACGAGCAGTACTTC. J is TRBJ2-7 and V is TRBV14; no clear D. V was shortened by 0 bases and J by 0 bases, with 21 bases between the two germline ends. CDR3 length: 19 amino acids. The germline V gene encodes CDR1 SGHDN and CDR2 FVKESK.

The chain combines TRBV5-1 with TRBJ1-1; 7 bases line up with TRBD1. CDR3 size: 15 residues. V shed 0 bases and J 4 bases; nucleotides not matched to a gene: 6. Germline lookup yields CDR1 SGHRS and CDR2 YFSETQ. In nucleotides, the CDR3 is TGCGCCAGCAGCTTGGAGGTACCAGGGGGCACTGAAGCTTTCTTT. Protein product: CASSLEVPGGTEAFF. The whole variable domain, filled in from reference TRBV5-1 and TRBJ1-1, reads KAGVTQTPRYLIKTRGQQVTLSCSPISGHRSVSWYQQTPGQGLQFLFEYFSETQRNKGNFPGRFSGRQFSNSRSEMNVSTLELGDSALYLCASSLEVPGGTEAFFGQGTRLTVV.

About this clone: This CDR3 is also generated by other DNA sequences in the sample. The V gene is TRBV29-1, the J gene TRBJ2-7; unclear D gene. V lost 6 bases to trimming and J lost 1 base, with 10 bases between them. CDR1 SQVTM and CDR2 ANQGSEA come from the germline V gene. The CDR3 runs 12 residues. In nucleotides, the CDR3 is TGCAGCGTGGGTCTATCATCCTACGAGCAGTACTTC. It specifies CSVGLSSYEQYF.

This rearrangement joins TRBV19 to TRBJ2-2, with D perhaps matching TRBD1 or TRBD2 (5 bases each). Per germline, CDR1 LNHDA and CDR2 SQIVND (reference sequence). The CDR3 loop spans 16 amino acids. The ends were cut back, 9 bases at V and 4 bases at J, with 21 bases in the middle. This CDR3 reads CASDTLRVGGTGELFF. The CDR3 DNA is TGTGCCAGCGACACCCTCAGGGTCGGAGGCACCGGGGAGCTGTTTTTT.

The V gene is TRBV6-6, the J gene TRBJ2-6; 10 bases are a match to TRBD2. CDR3 size: 16 residues. J gave up 0 bases and V 5 bases, and 1 base lay outside the gene matches. CDR1 and CDR2 (germline): MNHNY, SVGAGI (reference sequence). The DNA for the CDR3 is TGTGCCAGCAGTAGGACTAGCGGCTCTGGGGCCAACGTCCTGACTTTC. It encodes CASSRTSGSGANVLTF.

V gene TRBV30 combines with J gene TRBJ2-7; D perhaps matches TRBD2 (6 bases). Germline loops: CDR1 GTSNPN, CDR2 SVGIG (reference sequence). The CDR3 totals 16 residues. V was shortened by 0 bases and J by 3 bases, with 18 bases between the two germline ends. The CDR3 sequence: CAWSVRWERRVYEQYF. For the CDR3, the DNA is TGTGCCTGGAGTGTACGGTGGGAGCGGAGGGTCTACGAGCAGTACTTC.

V and J are TRBV6-6 and TRBJ2-7; TRBD1 aligns across 7 bases. The CDR3 consists of 14 residues. The V and J ends lost 7 bases and 6 bases, in that order; junction bases with no gene match: 12. Germline assignment: CDR1 MNHNY and CDR2 SVGAGI (reference sequence). CDR3 sequence: CASTPTGTVGEQYF. CDR3 DNA sequence: TGTGCCAGCACACCAACCGGGACAGTTGGCGAGCAGTACTTC.

V gene TRBV30 combines with J gene TRBJ1-2, with D possibly being TRBD1 (6 bases). This CDR3 is 14 amino acids long. The V gene lost 4 bases and the J gene lost 2 bases, with 14 bases spanning the gap. Germline V gene sequence: CDR1 GTSNPN, CDR2 SVGIG (reference sequence). The CDR3 sequence is CAWNRGGLNYGYTF. CDR3 coding DNA: TGTGCCTGGAACAGAGGGGGGTTAAACTATGGCTACACCTTC.

The chain employs TRBV13 and TRBJ2-1, with 16 bases that match TRBD2. This CDR3 has 18 residues. Germline-derived CDR1 and CDR2 are PRHDT and FYEKMQ (reference sequence). The ends lost 5 bases at V and 2 bases at J; junction bases unmatched: 6. CDR3 sequence: CASSPGTSGGVAYNEQFF. The CDR3 DNA reads TGTGCCAGCAGCCCCGGGACTAGCGGGGGGGTGGCCTACAATGAGCAGTTCTTC.

This rearrangement joins TRBV5-6 to TRBJ1-3, with 7 bases that match TRBD1. Trimming at V came to 4 bases and at J to 4 bases, leaving 5 bases not matched to a gene. The CDR3 covers 14 residues. Per germline, CDR1 SGHDT and CDR2 YYEEEE. Written as DNA, the CDR3 is TGTGCCAGCAGCCGTACAGGGGTCGGAAACACCATATATTTT. This sequence encodes CASSRTGVGNTIYF.

This clone was found a few times. The J gene is TRBJ2-3, the V gene TRBV5-1; D remains unclear. The germline gives CDR1 SGHRS, CDR2 YFSETQ. The CDR3 is 14 residues long. The germline V and J ends were trimmed by 4 bases and 5 bases, with 14 bases remaining between them. CDR3: CASSPGSFGDTQYF. CDR3 DNA sequence: TGCGCCAGCAGCCCCGGGTCCTTTGGAGATACGCAGTATTTT.

The chain uses TRBV6-6 and TRBJ1-2; TRBD1 agrees at 7 bases. The CDR3 has 14 amino acids. Germline lookup yields CDR1 MNHNY and CDR2 SVGAGI (reference sequence). Trimming removed 6 bases from V and 5 bases from J; junction bases left unmatched: 9. The CDR3 sequence: CASSNRDSAYGYTF. The CDR3 DNA reads TGTGCCAGCAGCAACCGGGACAGCGCTTATGGCTACACCTTC.